The clone carrying this TCR beta chain was counted at least ten times. This table comes from immunoSEQ multiplex PCR, and its TCRdb copy is limited to in-frame clones, with some not included. Of fewer than 300,000 clones listed, 81% are singletons. This entry is derived from a study of blood T cell repertoires in COVID-19. V was pared by 5 bases and J by 4 bases, with 15 bases between. The germline gives CDR1 PRHDT, CDR2 FYEKMQ (reference sequence). The CDR3 has 14 residues. This sequence was found in a woman aged 55-70 years with active or convalescent COVID-19. The source material was peripheral blood. The V and J genes are TRBV13 and TRBJ2-7, with a weak D call TRBD2 (5 bases). The CDR3 nucleotides read TGTGCCAGCAGCCCCCGACGAGGGATATACGAGCAGTACTTC. This gives the protein CASSPRRGIYEQYF.